The clone carrying this T cell receptor beta chain occurred many times. Antigen specificity is unknown. From germline, CDR1 is SGHVS and CDR2 FQNEAQ. V was clipped by 4 bases and J by 4 bases; unmatched bases: 5. The CDR3 covers 15 residues. This record belongs to a study of CD8 T cells in ankylosing spondylitis. Study-wide points: Clones linked to disease, bearing a CD8+ phenotype, were relatively rare in peripheral blood. It was reported that disease-linked clones were significantly enriched in matched ankylosing spondylitis synovial fluid.

TCRdb called the 5' RACE reads again in MiXCR, with one record for every CDR3 protein. The data show under 250,000 distinct CDR3 sequences, roughly 8.2% seen once. The chain is built from TRBV7-8 and TRBJ2-2; TRBD1 matches 8 bases. The TCR was taken from a female donor with ankylosing spondylitis or in good health (not recorded which). The sample consisted of blood, either unsorted or a sorted T cell fraction (not recorded which). The CDR3 bases are TGTGCCAGCAGCTGGATGACAGGGGCCACCGGGGAGCTGTTTTTT. Residues: CASSWMTGATGELFF.